This TCR beta chain is drawn from a study of early T cells in non-severe SARS-CoV-2 infection. TCRdb itself ran the 5' RACE reads through MiXCR, one entry per CDR3 protein. The sample carries some 88,000 distinct CDR3 sequences, about 15% recorded once. Sequencing was performed on whole blood, taken at baseline. The clonotype originates from an adult who was a healthcare worker with PCR-confirmed SARS-CoV-2 infection or an uninfected control (not recorded which).

The CDR3 bases are TGTGCCATCACCCCAGGGAGAGGCGAAAAACTGTTTTTT. Its translation: CAITPGRGEKLFF. The chain is built from TRBV10-3 and TRBJ1-4, with D maybe TRBD1 (5 bases). Germline V gives CDR1 ENHRY, CDR2 SYGVKD. The V end lost 7 bases, the J end lost 8 bases, and 14 bases lay between the germline ends. The CDR3 consists of 13 residues.